This T cell receptor beta chain was sequenced during a study of cytomegalovirus exposure and HLA in healthy donors. Study observations and caveats: A missense variant in DCLRE1C was later tied to TCR beta V- and J-gene trimming. Earlier analysis looked at TCR beta V segments, and most were productive about 87% or about 30% of the time.

With 60 Vbeta and 13 Jbeta primers, the PCR was carried out. TCRdb keeps only in-frame clones here, not all; method: immunoSEQ multiplex PCR. The sample has over 150,000 clones, about 83% seen once. About this clone: Its cognate antigen is unknown.

Germline V CDR1 and CDR2: MGHRA, YSYEKL. This CDR3 contains 15 residues. J was trimmed by 6 bases and V by 0 bases; bases with no gene match: 6. The sequence was obtained from a girl aged 5 to 17 in good health and CMV-seropositive. The V and J genes are TRBV4-1 and TRBJ2-5, with TRBD1 matching 8 bases. The sequencing input was PBMCs. CDR3 protein: CASSQETGAGQTQYF. CDR3 DNA: TGCGCCAGCAGCCAAGAGACAGGGGCTGGTCAGACCCAGTACTTC.